The 2 T cell receptor beta chains in this list originate from one sample, sequenced in a study of cytomegalovirus exposure and HLA in healthy donors. The PCR ran on 60 Vbeta and 13 Jbeta primers. Sequenced by immunoSEQ multiplex PCR; TCRdb stores in-frame clones only, minus some. The sample includes more than 90,000 clones, 79% of them seen just once. The sample taken for sequencing was PBMCs. Receptor source: a woman between 18 and 30 years old in good health and CMV-seropositive.

V gene TRBV21-1 combines with J gene TRBJ2-3; TRBD1, the D gene given by the table, was not confirmed from the DNA. TRBV21-1 is termed a pseudogene. This CDR3 is built from 18 residues. CDR3: CASSKGTGCDLLTDAQYF. CDR3 nucleotides: TGTGCCAGCAGCAAAGGGACAGGGTGCGACCTTCTCACAGATGCGCAGTATTTT.

The chain has TRBV10-3 and TRBJ1-4; TRBD1 matches at 9 bases. V shed 5 bases, J shed 4 bases, and the junction held 8 bases outside the gene matches. CDR1 and CDR2 (germline): ENHRY, SYGVKD. The CDR3 is 16 residues long. The CDR3 DNA follows: TGTGCCATCAGTTCGGACAGGGGAGCCGTTAATGAAAAACTGTTTTTT. Its protein product is CAISSDRGAVNEKLFF.